The sequence of this T cell receptor (beta chain) was determined in a study of blood T cells in healthy people across ages. Study results and caveats: The lack of PBMC sorting stopped any conclusive naive versus antigen-experienced comparison. Higher diversity and more naive CD4+ cells were features of long-lived donors, compared to aged donors.

The second PCR ran roughly 7 to 11 cycles with a sample-barcoded 5' primer and J-beta primers. Via MiXCR, TCRdb re-called the 5' RACE reads, giving one row per CDR3 protein. Here the sample spans about 780,000 distinct CDR3 sequences, around 24% being singletons. The sample holds a few counts of this clonotype. Its specificity is unknown. Trimming removed 0 bases from V and 0 bases from J, with 12 bases in between. The V gene's germline CDR1 is MNHNS and CDR2 SASEGT. CDR3 length: 17 residues. This same sample was also part of a study on T cells of mothers and their children. From that study: The search for persistent microchimeric T cell clones detected none.

Input material: blood. This TCR was recovered from a boy aged 5-17 years in good health. V is TRBV6-1 and J is TRBJ2-1; D is undetermined. DNA of the CDR3: TGTGCCAGCAGTGAAGCGCTCGCAGGCCGCTCCTACAATGAGCAGTTCTTC. This encodes CASSEALAGRSYNEQFF.